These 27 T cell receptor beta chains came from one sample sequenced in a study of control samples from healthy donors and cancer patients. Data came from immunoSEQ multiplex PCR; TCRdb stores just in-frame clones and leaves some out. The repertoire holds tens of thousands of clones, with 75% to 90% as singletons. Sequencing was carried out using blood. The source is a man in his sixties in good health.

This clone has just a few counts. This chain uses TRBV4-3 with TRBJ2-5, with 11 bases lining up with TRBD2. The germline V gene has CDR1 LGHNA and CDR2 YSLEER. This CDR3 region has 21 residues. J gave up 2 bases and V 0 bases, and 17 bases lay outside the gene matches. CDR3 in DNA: TGCGCCAGCAGCCAAGATCTCTTGACTAGCGGGGTGACCCGGGGGCAAGAGACCCAGTACTTC. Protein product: CASSQDLLTSGVTRGQETQYF.

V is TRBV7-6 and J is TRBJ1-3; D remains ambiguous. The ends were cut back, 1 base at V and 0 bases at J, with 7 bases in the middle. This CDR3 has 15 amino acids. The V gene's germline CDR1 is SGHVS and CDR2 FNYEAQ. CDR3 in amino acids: CASSLGDFSGNTIYF. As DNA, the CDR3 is TGTGCCAGCAGCTTAGGCGACTTCTCTGGAAACACCATATATTTT.

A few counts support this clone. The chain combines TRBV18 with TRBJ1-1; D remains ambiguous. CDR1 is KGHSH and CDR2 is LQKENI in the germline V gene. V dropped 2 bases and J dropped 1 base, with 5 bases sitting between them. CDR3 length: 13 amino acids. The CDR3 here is CASSPNGNTEAFF. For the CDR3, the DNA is TGTGCCAGCTCACCAAACGGGAACACTGAAGCTTTCTTT. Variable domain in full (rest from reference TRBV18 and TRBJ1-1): NAGVMQNPRHLVRRRGQEARLRCSPMKGHSHVYWYRQLPEEGLKFMVYLQKENIIDESGMPKERFSAEFPKEGPSILRIQQVVRGDSAAYFCASSPNGNTEAFFGQGTRLTVV.

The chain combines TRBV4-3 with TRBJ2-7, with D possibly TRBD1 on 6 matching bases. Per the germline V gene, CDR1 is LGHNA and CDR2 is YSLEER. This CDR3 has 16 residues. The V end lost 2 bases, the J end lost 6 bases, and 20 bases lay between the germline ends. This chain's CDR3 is CASSQRSRGQGSEQYF. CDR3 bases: TGCGCCAGCAGCCAAAGGAGCCGGGGCCAGGGGAGCGAGCAGTACTTC.

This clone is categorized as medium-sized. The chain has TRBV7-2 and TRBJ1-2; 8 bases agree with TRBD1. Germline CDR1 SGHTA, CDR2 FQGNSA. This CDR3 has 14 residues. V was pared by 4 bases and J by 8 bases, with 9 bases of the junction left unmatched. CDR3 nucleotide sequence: TGTGCCAGCAGCTCCGTACAGGGGGTTAGAGGCTACACCTTC. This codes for CASSSVQGVRGYTF.

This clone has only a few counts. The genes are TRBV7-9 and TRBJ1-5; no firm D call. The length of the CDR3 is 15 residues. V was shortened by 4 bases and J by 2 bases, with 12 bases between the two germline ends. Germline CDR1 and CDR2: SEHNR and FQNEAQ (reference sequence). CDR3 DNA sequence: TGTGCCAGCAGCTCTGGACCCATGGGCAATCAGCCCCAGCATTTT. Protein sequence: CASSSGPMGNQPQHF. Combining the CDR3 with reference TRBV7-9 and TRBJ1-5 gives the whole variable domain DTGVSQNPRHKITKRGQNVTFRCDPISEHNRLYWYRQTLGQGPEFLTYFQNEAQLEKSRLLSDRFSAERPKGSFSTLEIQRTEQGDSAMYLCASSSGPMGNQPQHFGDGTRLSIL.

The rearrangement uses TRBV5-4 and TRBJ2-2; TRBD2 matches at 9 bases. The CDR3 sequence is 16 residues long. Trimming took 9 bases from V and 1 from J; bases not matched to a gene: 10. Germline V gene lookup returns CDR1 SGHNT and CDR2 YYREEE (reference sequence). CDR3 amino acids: CATTKRGGENTGELFF. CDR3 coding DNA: TGTGCCACCACTAAACGCGGGGGGGAGAACACCGGGGAGCTGTTTTTT.

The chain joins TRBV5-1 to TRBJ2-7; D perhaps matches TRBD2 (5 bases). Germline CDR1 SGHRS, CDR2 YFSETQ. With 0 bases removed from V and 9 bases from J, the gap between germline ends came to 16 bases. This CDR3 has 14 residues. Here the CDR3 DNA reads TGCGCCAGCAGCTTGGACTCCCAGACTACGGTGCAGTACTTC. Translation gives CASSLDSQTTVQYF.

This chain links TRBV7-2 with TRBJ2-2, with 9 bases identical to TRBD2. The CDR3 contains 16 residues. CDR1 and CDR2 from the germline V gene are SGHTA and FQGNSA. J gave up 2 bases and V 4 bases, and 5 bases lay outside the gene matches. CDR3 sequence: CASSSRLAANTGELFF. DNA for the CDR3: TGTGCCAGCAGCTCCCGACTAGCGGCTAACACCGGGGAGCTGTTTTTT.

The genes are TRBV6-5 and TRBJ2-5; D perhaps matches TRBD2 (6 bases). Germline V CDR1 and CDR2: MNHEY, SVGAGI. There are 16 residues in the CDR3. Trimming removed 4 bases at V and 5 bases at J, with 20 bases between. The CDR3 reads CASSSTRTTPRETQYF. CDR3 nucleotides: TGTGCCAGCAGTTCCACCCGGACTACCCCTCGCGAGACCCAGTACTTC.

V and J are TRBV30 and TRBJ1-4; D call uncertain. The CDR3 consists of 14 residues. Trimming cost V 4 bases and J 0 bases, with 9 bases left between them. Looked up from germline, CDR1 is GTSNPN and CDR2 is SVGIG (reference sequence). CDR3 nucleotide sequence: TGTGCCTGGAATCGGCAGACAACTAATGAAAAACTGTTTTTT. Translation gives CAWNRQTTNEKLFF.

The CDR3 spells CASSDSKTTGKFF. In DNA, the CDR3 is TGTGCCAGCAGTGACTCGAAAACCACTGGGAAGTTCTTC. The chain combines TRBV6-4 with TRBJ2-1, with D uncertain. CDR3 length: 13 residues. From germline, CDR1 is MRHNA and CDR2 SNTAGT. V was trimmed by 0 bases and J by 14 bases, leaving 14 bases between them.

CDR3: CATTPGQGIGNTIYF. CDR3 coding DNA: TGTGCCACGACTCCGGGACAGGGGATCGGAAACACCATATATTTT. The rearrangement joins TRBV19 to TRBJ1-3; 10 positions match TRBD1. Germline lookup yields CDR1 LNHDA and CDR2 SQIVND (reference sequence). This CDR3 comprises 15 residues. The V and J ends lost 10 bases and 4 bases, in that order; junction bases with no gene match: 10.

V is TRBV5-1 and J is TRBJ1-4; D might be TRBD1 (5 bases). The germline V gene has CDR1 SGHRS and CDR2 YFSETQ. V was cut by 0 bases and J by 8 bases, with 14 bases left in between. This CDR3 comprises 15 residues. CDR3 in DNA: TGCGCCAGCAGCTTGGGTAGAGGGGATGGGGAAAAACTGTTTTTT. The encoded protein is CASSLGRGDGEKLFF.

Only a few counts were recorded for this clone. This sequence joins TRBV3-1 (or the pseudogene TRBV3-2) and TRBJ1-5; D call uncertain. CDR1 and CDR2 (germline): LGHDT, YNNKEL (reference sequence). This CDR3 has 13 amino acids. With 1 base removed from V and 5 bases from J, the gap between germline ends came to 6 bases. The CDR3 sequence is CASSQGRHQPQHF. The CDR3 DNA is TGTGCCAGCAGCCAAGGCCGTCATCAGCCCCAGCATTTT.

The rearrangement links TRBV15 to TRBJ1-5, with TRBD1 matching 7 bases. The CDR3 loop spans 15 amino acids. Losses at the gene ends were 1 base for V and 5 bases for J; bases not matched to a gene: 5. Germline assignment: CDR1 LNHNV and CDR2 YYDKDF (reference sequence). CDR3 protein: CATSRVRQGDQPQHF. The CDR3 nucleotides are TGTGCCACCAGCAGAGTAAGGCAGGGGGATCAGCCCCAGCATTTT. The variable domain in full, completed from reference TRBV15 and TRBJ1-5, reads DAMVIQNPRYQVTQFGKPVTLSCSQTLNHNVMYWYQQKSSQAPKLLFHYYDKDFNNEADTPDNFQSRRPNTSFCFLDIRSPGLGDTAMYLCATSRVRQGDQPQHFGDGTRLSIL.

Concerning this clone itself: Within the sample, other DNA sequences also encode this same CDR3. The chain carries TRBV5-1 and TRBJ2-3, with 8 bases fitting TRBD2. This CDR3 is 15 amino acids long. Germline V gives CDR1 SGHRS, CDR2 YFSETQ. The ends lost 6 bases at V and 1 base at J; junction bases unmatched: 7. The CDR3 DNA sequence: TGCGCCAGCACACGCACCGGGGGGGGCACAGATACGCAGTATTTT. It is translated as CASTRTGGGTDTQYF.

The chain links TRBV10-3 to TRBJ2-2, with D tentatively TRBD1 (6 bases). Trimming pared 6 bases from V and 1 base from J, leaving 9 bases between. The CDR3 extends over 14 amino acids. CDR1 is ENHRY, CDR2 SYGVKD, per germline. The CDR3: CAIRQGLNTGELFF. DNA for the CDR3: TGTGCCATCAGACAGGGTCTGAACACCGGGGAGCTGTTTTTT.

DNA for the CDR3: TGTGCCACCAGCAGAGACATGAGCCCCACCGGAGGTGAAAAACTGTTTTTT. Its translation is CATSRDMSPTGGEKLFF. The chain recombines TRBV15 with TRBJ1-4, with D hard to call. This CDR3 is 17 amino acids long. CDR1 LNHNV and CDR2 YYDKDF come from the germline V gene (reference sequence). Trimming removed 0 bases at V and 7 bases at J, with 18 bases between.

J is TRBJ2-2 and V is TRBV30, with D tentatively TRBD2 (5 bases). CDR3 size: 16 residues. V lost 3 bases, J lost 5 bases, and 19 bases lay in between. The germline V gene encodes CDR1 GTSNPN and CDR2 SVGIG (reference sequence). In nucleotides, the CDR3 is TGTGCCTGGAGGGGAGTGCGGCCCCAGGAGACCGGGGAGCTGTTTTTT. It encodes CAWRGVRPQETGELFF.

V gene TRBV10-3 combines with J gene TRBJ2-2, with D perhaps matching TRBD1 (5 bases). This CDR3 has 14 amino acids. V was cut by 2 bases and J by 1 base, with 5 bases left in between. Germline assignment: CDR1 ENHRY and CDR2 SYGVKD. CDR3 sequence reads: CAISEGQNTGELFF. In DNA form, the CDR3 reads TGTGCCATCAGTGAGGGACAGAACACCGGGGAGCTGTTTTTT.

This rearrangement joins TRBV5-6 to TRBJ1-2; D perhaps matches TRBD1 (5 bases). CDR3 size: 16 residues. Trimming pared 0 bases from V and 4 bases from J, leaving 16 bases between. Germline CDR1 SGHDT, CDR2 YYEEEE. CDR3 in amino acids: CASSLVDGREIYGYTF. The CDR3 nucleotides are TGTGCCAGCAGCTTGGTGGATGGCAGGGAAATCTATGGCTACACCTTC.

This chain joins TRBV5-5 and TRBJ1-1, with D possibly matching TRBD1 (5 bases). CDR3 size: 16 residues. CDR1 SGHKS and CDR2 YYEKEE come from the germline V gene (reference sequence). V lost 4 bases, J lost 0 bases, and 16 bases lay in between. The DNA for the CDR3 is TGTGCCAGCAGCCTGGGACCGTCGAGAATGAACACTGAAGCTTTCTTT. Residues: CASSLGPSRMNTEAFF.

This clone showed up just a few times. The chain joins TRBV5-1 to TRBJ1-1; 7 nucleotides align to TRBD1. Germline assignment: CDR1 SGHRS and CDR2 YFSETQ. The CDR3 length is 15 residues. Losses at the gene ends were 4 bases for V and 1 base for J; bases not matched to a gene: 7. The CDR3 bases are TGCGCCAGCAGCCGTGGGACAGCAGAGAACACTGAAGCTTTCTTT. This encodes CASSRGTAENTEAFF. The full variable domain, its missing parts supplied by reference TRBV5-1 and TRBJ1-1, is KAGVTQTPRYLIKTRGQQVTLSCSPISGHRSVSWYQQTPGQGLQFLFEYFSETQRNKGNFPGRFSGRQFSNSRSEMNVSTLELGDSALYLCASSRGTAENTEAFFGQGTRLTVV.

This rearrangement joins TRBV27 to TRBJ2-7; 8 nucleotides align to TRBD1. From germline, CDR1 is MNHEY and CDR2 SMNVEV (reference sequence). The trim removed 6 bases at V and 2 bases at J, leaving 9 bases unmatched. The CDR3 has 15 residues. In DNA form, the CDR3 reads TGTGCCAGCAGCCGTACGGGACAGGTAGCCTACGAGCAGTACTTC. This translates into CASSRTGQVAYEQYF.

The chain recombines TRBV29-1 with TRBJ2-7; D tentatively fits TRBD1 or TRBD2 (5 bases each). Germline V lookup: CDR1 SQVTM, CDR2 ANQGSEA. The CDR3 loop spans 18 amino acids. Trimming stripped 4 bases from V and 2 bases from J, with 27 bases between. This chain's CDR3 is CSVGTAGSFREAAYEQYF. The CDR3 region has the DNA TGCAGCGTTGGGACGGCAGGGAGCTTTCGAGAGGCAGCCTACGAGCAGTACTTC.

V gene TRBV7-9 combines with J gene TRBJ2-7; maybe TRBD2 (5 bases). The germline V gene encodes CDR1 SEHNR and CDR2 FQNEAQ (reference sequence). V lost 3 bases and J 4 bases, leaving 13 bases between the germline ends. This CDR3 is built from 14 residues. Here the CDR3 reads CASSFPGVRYEQYF. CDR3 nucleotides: TGTGCCAGCAGCTTCCCCGGGGTTAGATACGAGCAGTACTTC. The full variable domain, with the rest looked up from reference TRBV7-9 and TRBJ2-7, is DTGVSQNPRHKITKRGQNVTFRCDPISEHNRLYWYRQTLGQGPEFLTYFQNEAQLEKSRLLSDRFSAERPKGSFSTLEIQRTEQGDSAMYLCASSFPGVRYEQYFGPGTRLTVT.